The sample holds many counts of the clone carrying this TCR beta chain. The antigen is not known. Time point given: patch test 1, 2 weeks after DPC sensitization. Treatment specified: therapeutic diphenylcyclopropenone sensitization with weekly scalp DPC. Alopecia patients, 18 to 70 years old and DPC-suitable, served as donors. This sample was taken from a study of human T cells and chemical hapten exposure. Study as a whole: Patients got weekly scalp diphenylcyclopropenone doses over the approximately 25-week study.

Study findings and constraints: Higher patch test scores went with higher counts of PT1 expanded TCRs.

Original processing notes: Samples contained a median of 95,638 TCRs, with a range of roughly 23,224 to 700,000. TCRdb called the RACE reads again in MiXCR, with one record for every CDR3 protein. Here the V and J calls rest on TCRdb's processing, not on the authors' analysis. The sample has approximately 49,000 distinct CDR3 sequences; less than 10% are singletons. CDR3 size: 13 residues. V lost 6 bases to trimming and J lost 3 bases, with 15 bases between them. The V gene's germline CDR1 is SQVTM and CDR2 ANQGSEA. This clonotype originated in a woman aged 45-59 years with alopecia areata. Some clones in this sample may be carry-over from other donors' samples. The starting material was whole blood, obtained in connection with sensitization to the hapten diphenylcyclopropenone (DPC). The chain has TRBV29-1 and TRBJ2-7; TRBD1 is a possible D gene (5 bases). CDR3 DNA sequence: TGCAGCGTGGGCCAGGGCCTTCTCTACGAGCAGTACTTC. It is translated as CSVGQGLLYEQYF.